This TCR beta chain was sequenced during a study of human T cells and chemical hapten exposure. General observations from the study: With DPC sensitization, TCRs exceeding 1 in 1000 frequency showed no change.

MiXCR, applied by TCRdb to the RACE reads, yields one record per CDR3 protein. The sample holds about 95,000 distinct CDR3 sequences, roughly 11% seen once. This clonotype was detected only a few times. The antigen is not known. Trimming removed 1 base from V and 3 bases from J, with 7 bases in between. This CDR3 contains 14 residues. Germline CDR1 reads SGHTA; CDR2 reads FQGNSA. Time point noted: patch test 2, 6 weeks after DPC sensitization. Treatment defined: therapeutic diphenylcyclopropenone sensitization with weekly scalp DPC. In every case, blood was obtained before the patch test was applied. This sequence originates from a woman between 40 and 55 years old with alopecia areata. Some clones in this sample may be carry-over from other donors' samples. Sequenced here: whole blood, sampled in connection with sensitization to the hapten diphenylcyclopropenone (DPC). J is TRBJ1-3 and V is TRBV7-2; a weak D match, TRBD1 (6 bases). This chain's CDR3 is CASSLGTVGNTIYF. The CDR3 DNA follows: TGTGCCAGCAGCTTAGGGACAGTTGGAAACACCATATATTTT.